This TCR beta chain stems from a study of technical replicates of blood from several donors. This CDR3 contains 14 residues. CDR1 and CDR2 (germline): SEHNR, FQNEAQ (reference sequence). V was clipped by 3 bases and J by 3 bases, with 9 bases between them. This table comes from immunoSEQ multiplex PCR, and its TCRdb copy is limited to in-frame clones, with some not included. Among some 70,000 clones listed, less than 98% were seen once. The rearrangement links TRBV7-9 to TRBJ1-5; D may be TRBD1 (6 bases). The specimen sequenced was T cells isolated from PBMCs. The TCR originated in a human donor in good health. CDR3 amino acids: CASSFGDNNQPQHF. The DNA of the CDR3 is TGTGCCAGCAGCTTCGGGGACAACAATCAGCCCCAGCATTTT.